Below, 16 T cell receptor beta chains from the same sample are listed, as sequenced in a study of T cells in Graves' hyperthyroidism and ophthalmopathy. Researchers took RNA transcripts and amplified the TCR beta CDR3 regions from them. HTBI primers were the set used in a first-round RT-PCR of the TCR CDR3. MiXCR, applied by TCRdb to the multiplex PCR reads, yields one record per CDR3 protein. The table includes 300,000 to 500,000 distinct CDR3 sequences, roughly 13% detected once. The sequenced material came from blood. These receptors were taken from a man between 45 and 60 years old with Graves' ophthalmopathy.

The genes are TRBV7-8 and TRBJ1-2; D is unclear. CDR1 is SGHVS, CDR2 FQNEAQ, per germline. Trimming left V 1 base short and J 1 base short, with 13 bases between. CDR3 length: 16 residues. CDR3 amino acids: CASSLGLGGINYGYTF. Here the CDR3 DNA reads TGTGCCAGCAGCTTAGGTTTGGGCGGAATTAACTATGGCTACACCTTC.

At least ten counts were recorded for this clonotype. The rearrangement uses TRBV29-1 and TRBJ2-1; 8 bases line up with TRBD1. Germline V CDR1 and CDR2: SQVTM, ANQGSEA. The V gene end was trimmed by 6 bases and the J gene end by 5 bases; junction bases not matched to a gene: 9. There are 14 residues in the CDR3. CDR3 region: CSVAGQGRNNEQFF. DNA for the CDR3: TGCAGCGTGGCAGGACAGGGTCGAAACAATGAGCAGTTCTTC.

The table lists this clonotype with many counts. J is TRBJ1-2 and V is TRBV18; tentatively, D is TRBD1 (6 bases). The germline V and J ends were trimmed by 6 bases and 5 bases, with 28 bases remaining between them. Germline values: CDR1 KGHSH, CDR2 LQKENI. This CDR3 region has 18 residues. As DNA, the CDR3 is TGTGCCAGCTCCGAACTGACAGGAACAGAAGCTATGTCTTATGGCTACACCTTC. Translated: CASSELTGTEAMSYGYTF. Looking up the rest from reference TRBV18 and TRBJ1-2 gives the full variable domain: NAGVMQNPRHLVRRRGQEARLRCSPMKGHSHVYWYRQLPEEGLKFMVYLQKENIIDESGMPKERFSAEFPKEGPSILRIQQVVRGDSAAYFCASSELTGTEAMSYGYTFGSGTRLTVV.

This clonotype was counted only a few times. V gene TRBV15 combines with J gene TRBJ2-3; D ambiguous. The V gene's germline CDR1 is LNHNV and CDR2 YYDKDF (reference sequence). Trimming pared 2 bases from V and 3 bases from J, leaving 9 bases between. The CDR3 length is 14 residues. The CDR3 sequence is CATSRPGLTDTQYF. CDR3 DNA: TGTGCCACCAGCAGACCTGGCTTGACAGATACGCAGTATTTT. Supplemented by reference TRBV15 and TRBJ2-3, the full variable domain reads DAMVIQNPRYQVTQFGKPVTLSCSQTLNHNVMYWYQQKSSQAPKLLFHYYDKDFNNEADTPDNFQSRRPNTSFCFLDIRSPGLGDTAMYLCATSRPGLTDTQYFGPGTRLTVL.

This clonotype was seen a handful of times. This sequence joins TRBV28 and TRBJ2-2; no firm D call. In germline, CDR1 is MDHEN, CDR2 SYDVKM. This CDR3 is built from 14 residues. Trimming removed 4 bases from V and 3 bases from J, with 9 bases in between. For the CDR3, the DNA is TGTGCCAGCAGTTGGCTGGTGGACACCGGGGAGCTGTTTTTT. This sequence encodes CASSWLVDTGELFF.

There are many counts of this clonotype. The rearrangement uses TRBV28 and TRBJ1-1; unclear D gene. This CDR3 contains 14 residues. Germline CDR1 MDHEN, CDR2 SYDVKM. V gave up 9 bases and J gave up 0 bases, with 14 bases separating them. This CDR3 reads CASHPPGMNTEAFF. The DNA of the CDR3 is TGTGCCAGTCACCCCCCAGGCATGAACACTGAAGCTTTCTTT.

This clonotype was seen many times. This chain uses TRBV7-6 with TRBJ2-7, with 14 bases fitting TRBD2. Germline V gene sequence: CDR1 SGHVS, CDR2 FNYEAQ. This CDR3 region has 20 residues. J lost 0 bases, V lost 1 base, and 11 bases had no gene match. CDR3 amino acids: CASSLETPGLAGVLSYEQYF. The CDR3 region has the DNA TGTGCCAGCAGCTTAGAGACACCGGGACTAGCGGGAGTGCTCTCCTACGAGCAGTACTTC.

This clonotype was observed a handful of times. The chain is built from TRBV29-1 and TRBJ2-7, with D possibly TRBD1 on 5 matching bases. There are 12 residues in the CDR3. Germline CDR1 SQVTM, CDR2 ANQGSEA. Trimming took 4 bases from V and 5 from J, leaving 12 bases between them. The CDR3 loop reads CSVVQDMNEQYF. DNA for the CDR3: TGCAGCGTTGTTCAGGACATGAACGAGCAGTACTTC.

The V gene is TRBV6-6, the J gene TRBJ2-7; maybe TRBD2 (6 bases). From germline, CDR1 is MNHNY and CDR2 SVGAGI (reference sequence). There are 16 residues in the CDR3. Between the trimmed V and J ends, which lost 0 bases and 3 bases, there was a span of 15 bases. This CDR3 is CASSYSIAGRRYEQYF. The CDR3, as DNA: TGTGCCAGCAGTTACTCGATCGCGGGACGGCGCTACGAGCAGTACTTC.

This chain joins TRBV3-1 and TRBJ2-5; 11 nucleotides agree with TRBD2. This CDR3 has 16 residues. Germline CDR1 LGHDT, CDR2 YNNKEL (reference sequence). Unmatched junction bases numbered 7, after V lost 4 bases and J lost 3 bases. The CDR3: CASSRTILAGEETQYF. The CDR3 region has the DNA TGTGCCAGCAGCCGAACGATACTAGCGGGAGAAGAGACCCAGTACTTC.

This clonotype was seen repeatedly, ten times or more. The chain combines TRBV27 with TRBJ1-6; no reliable D call. Germline V gene lookup returns CDR1 MNHEY and CDR2 SMNVEV (reference sequence). The CDR3 consists of 15 residues. V was pared by 6 bases and J by 8 bases, with 17 bases between. The CDR3: CASSPWPTRDSPLHF. The CDR3 DNA follows: TGTGCCAGCAGCCCCTGGCCGACTCGGGATTCACCCCTCCACTTT.

Remarks on this clonotype: A much larger clone lies a single base off, so this may be a read error. The chain employs TRBV11-2 and TRBJ2-7; the D gene is possibly TRBD1 (6 bases). The CDR3 contains 13 residues. Germline values: CDR1 SGHAT, CDR2 FQNNGV. Trimming stripped 5 bases from V and 4 bases from J, with 12 bases between. The DNA for the CDR3 is TGTGCCAGCAGCATGGGGGCCGCTTACGAGCAGTACTTC. Its protein is CASSMGAAYEQYF.

This clonotype occurred many times. The chain carries TRBV28 and TRBJ2-3, with D tentatively TRBD2 (5 bases). V lost 6 bases, J lost 1 base, and 14 bases lay in between. This CDR3 comprises 15 residues. Germline values: CDR1 MDHEN, CDR2 SYDVKM. DNA of the CDR3: TGTGCCAGCAGCAAACTAGGGATAGGCACAGATACGCAGTATTTT. It is translated as CASSKLGIGTDTQYF.

This clonotype was counted many times. The chain has TRBV3-1 and TRBJ1-2; 8 positions agree with TRBD1. V shed 4 bases, J shed 0 bases, and the junction held 1 base outside the gene matches. This CDR3 has 14 residues. Germline CDR1 reads LGHDT; CDR2 reads YNNKEL (reference sequence). CDR3 sequence (DNA): TGTGCCAGCAGCCCAGGGGGCCCTAACTATGGCTACACCTTC. Its translation: CASSPGGPNYGYTF.

This clonotype was recorded a few times. The J gene is TRBJ2-1, the V gene TRBV10-2; TRBD2 aligns across 16 bases. The V and J ends lost 9 bases and 9 bases, in that order; junction bases with no gene match: 8. CDR1 and CDR2 (germline): WSHSY, SAAADI. The CDR3 loop spans 15 amino acids. The CDR3 reads CASVPGTSGRGEQFF. CDR3 nucleotides: TGCGCCAGTGTACCCGGGACTAGCGGGAGGGGTGAGCAGTTCTTC.

This clonotype was seen many times. V and J are TRBV20-1 and TRBJ2-3; TRBD2 matches 14 bases. The CDR3 length is 14 residues. Germline values: CDR1 DFQATT, CDR2 SNEGSKA (reference sequence). V trimming: 5 bases; J trimming: 4 bases; junction bases outside the gene matches: 2. The CDR3 sequence is CSAGTSGRSDTQYF. The CDR3 DNA is TGCAGTGCTGGGACTAGCGGGAGATCAGATACGCAGTATTTT.